The text below deals with one T cell receptor beta chain. An end of the junction differs from the germline gene, which may be a read error. The sample belongs to a study of blood T cell repertoires in COVID-19. Study-wide context: Sites in the United States, Italy and Spain provided acute and convalescent COVID-19 samples. In each case, the material was cDNA or gDNA derived from T cells, B-cell-depleted T cells, or PBMCs.

CDR3 length: 13 amino acids. Germline V lookup: CDR1 SGHTA, CDR2 FQGNSA. Per the study methods: From reference gene primer amplification, estimates of nucleated cell counts were derived. Assay: immunoSEQ multiplex PCR; the TCRdb copy retains only in-frame clones and omits some. For V, J and clone size, that table is used; D and trimming come from the DNA. The profile shows roughly 150,000 clones, approximately 75% of them singletons. Sequenced input: peripheral blood. The chain recombines TRBV7-2 with TRBJ2-7; 7 bases align to TRBD2. The clonotype originates from a human donor in a cohort sampled during active COVID-19. The CDR3 protein is CASSDRAGGSPFF. The CDR3 DNA is TGTGCCAGCAGCGACAGAGCCGGGGGGAGCCCGTTTTTC.